Listed below are T cell receptor beta chains from one sample, sequenced in a study of T cell responses to AZD1222 COVID-19 vaccine. Sequenced by immunoSEQ multiplex PCR; TCRdb stores in-frame clones only, minus some. The sample lists about 160,000 clones; 92% were seen once. The sequenced sample was peripheral blood, obtained 28 days after the second AZD1222 dose. Every receptor here comes from an adult who received the AZD1222 COVID-19 vaccine. Both conserved end residues are part of each CDR3. The D gene is left open where the match is weak. Clone size is not always given. Where it is, it says once, few, many or a class for expanded clones.

j_call: TRBJ2-2; cdr3_length: 18; v_call: TRBV18; clone_size: .; d_call: TRBD2; cdr3_aa: CASSLRSLSGGDTGELFF; cdr3_nt: TGTGCCAGCTCACTAAGGTCACTATCGGGAGGGGACACCGGGGAGCTGTTTTTT
j_call: TRBJ2-7; cdr3_length: 15; v_call: TRBV6-1; clone_size: once; d_call: TRBD2; cdr3_aa: CASSEVVSGSYEQYF; cdr3_nt: TGTGCCAGCAGTGAAGTCGTTAGCGGGAGCTACGAGCAGTACTTC
j_call: TRBJ1-6; cdr3_length: 19; v_call: TRBV3-1/TRBV3-2; clone_size: few; d_call: .; cdr3_aa: CASSQDSVLGSSYNSPLHF; cdr3_nt: TGTGCCAGCAGCCAAGACTCGGTTCTTGGGAGCTCCTATAATTCACCCCTCCACTTT
j_call: TRBJ1-1; cdr3_length: 15; v_call: TRBV28; clone_size: .; d_call: TRBD1; cdr3_aa: CASSFPSGRGTEAFF; cdr3_nt: TGTGCCAGCAGTTTTCCCTCCGGCAGGGGGACTGAAGCTTTCTTT
j_call: TRBJ1-3; cdr3_length: 14; v_call: TRBV28; clone_size: once; d_call: TRBD1; cdr3_aa: CASSFNPTGETIYF; cdr3_nt: TGTGCCAGCAGTTTTAATCCGACAGGGGAGACCATATATTTT
j_call: TRBJ1-2; cdr3_length: 13; v_call: TRBV10-3; clone_size: .; d_call: TRBD1; cdr3_aa: CAILRTGNYGYTF; cdr3_nt: TGTGCCATCCTAAGGACAGGCAACTATGGCTACACCTTC
j_call: TRBJ2-1; cdr3_length: 15; v_call: TRBV11-2; clone_size: few; d_call: TRBD2; cdr3_aa: CASSRSGSGNNEQFF; cdr3_nt: TGTGCCAGCAGCCGGAGCGGGAGCGGCAACAATGAGCAGTTCTTC
j_call: TRBJ2-1; cdr3_length: 13; v_call: TRBV30; clone_size: few; d_call: .; cdr3_aa: CAWSVAASLRQFF; cdr3_nt: TGTGCCTGGAGTGTCGCGGCTAGTCTAAGGCAGTTCTTC
j_call: TRBJ2-7; cdr3_length: 13; v_call: TRBV2; clone_size: .; d_call: TRBD2; cdr3_aa: CASSALAGGEQYF; cdr3_nt: TGTGCCAGCAGTGCCCTAGCGGGAGGCGAGCAGTACTTC
j_call: TRBJ2-7; cdr3_length: 12; v_call: TRBV28; clone_size: .; d_call: TRBD2; cdr3_aa: CASSSTSVVQYF; cdr3_nt: TGTGCCAGCAGTTCGACTAGCGTAGTGCAGTACTTC
j_call: TRBJ2-5; cdr3_length: 15; v_call: TRBV9; clone_size: .; d_call: TRBD1; cdr3_aa: CASSVATGDVETQYF; cdr3_nt: TGTGCCAGCAGCGTAGCGACAGGGGACGTAGAGACCCAGTACTTC
j_call: TRBJ2-5; cdr3_length: 15; v_call: TRBV28; clone_size: .; d_call: .; cdr3_aa: CASSFGGAQQETQYF; cdr3_nt: TGTGCCAGCAGTTTCGGCGGGGCGCAACAAGAGACCCAGTACTTC
j_call: TRBJ1-1; cdr3_length: 13; v_call: TRBV10-1; clone_size: .; d_call: .; cdr3_aa: CASSPHPNTEAFF; cdr3_nt: TGCGCCAGCAGCCCACATCCGAACACTGAAGCTTTCTTT
j_call: TRBJ1-5; cdr3_length: 17; v_call: TRBV4-1; clone_size: .; d_call: .; cdr3_aa: CASSQMTDSYSNQPQHF; cdr3_nt: TGCGCCAGCAGCCAGATGACAGATTCTTATAGCAATCAGCCCCAGCATTTT
j_call: TRBJ1-3; cdr3_length: 16; v_call: TRBV6-7; clone_size: .; d_call: TRBD1; cdr3_aa: CASRTGQRFSGNTIYF; cdr3_nt: TGTGCCAGCAGGACGGGACAGCGCTTCTCTGGAAACACCATATATTTT
j_call: TRBJ2-2; cdr3_length: 17; v_call: TRBV7-2; clone_size: many; d_call: TRBD2; cdr3_aa: CASSSGLAGVSTGELFF; cdr3_nt: TGTGCCAGCAGCTCCGGACTAGCGGGAGTGAGCACCGGGGAGCTGTTTTTT
j_call: TRBJ1-1; cdr3_length: 14; v_call: TRBV11-3; clone_size: .; d_call: .; cdr3_aa: CASSQQGMNTEAFF; cdr3_nt: TGTGCCAGCAGCCAACAGGGTATGAACACTGAAGCTTTCTTT
j_call: TRBJ1-3; cdr3_length: 14; v_call: TRBV14; clone_size: .; d_call: TRBD1; cdr3_aa: CASSQTGAGNTIYF; cdr3_nt: TGTGCCAGCAGCCAAACAGGGGCTGGAAACACCATATATTTT
j_call: TRBJ1-2; cdr3_length: 13; v_call: TRBV7-9; clone_size: .; d_call: TRBD1; cdr3_aa: CASSIYRGQGYTF; cdr3_nt: TGTGCCAGCAGCATATACAGGGGGCAGGGCTACACCTTC
j_call: TRBJ1-5; cdr3_length: 13; v_call: TRBV10-2; clone_size: .; d_call: .; cdr3_aa: CASSDQGQQPQHF; cdr3_nt: TGCGCCAGCAGTGACCAGGGGCAACAGCCCCAGCATTTT
j_call: TRBJ1-1; cdr3_length: 14; v_call: TRBV10-3; clone_size: .; d_call: .; cdr3_aa: CAITGGRLNTEAFF; cdr3_nt: TGTGCCATCACGGGGGGACGGCTGAACACTGAAGCTTTCTTT
j_call: TRBJ2-3; cdr3_length: 16; v_call: TRBV10-3; clone_size: few; d_call: TRBD2; cdr3_aa: CAISEGLAGSGDTQYF; cdr3_nt: TGTGCCATCAGTGAGGGCCTAGCGGGATCGGGAGATACGCAGTATTTT
j_call: TRBJ2-3; cdr3_length: 13; v_call: TRBV9; clone_size: .; d_call: .; cdr3_aa: CASSVVEPDTQYF; cdr3_nt: TGTGCCAGCAGCGTAGTCGAGCCAGATACGCAGTATTTT
j_call: TRBJ2-7; cdr3_length: 16; v_call: TRBV5-1; clone_size: .; d_call: .; cdr3_aa: CASSLNGRPSSYEQYF; cdr3_nt: TGCGCCAGCAGCTTGAATGGGAGGCCCAGCTCCTACGAGCAGTACTTC
j_call: TRBJ1-6; cdr3_length: 13; v_call: TRBV25-1; clone_size: .; d_call: .; cdr3_aa: CASKGVDRSPLHF; cdr3_nt: TGTGCCAGCAAGGGCGTTGATAGATCACCCCTCCACTTT
j_call: TRBJ2-1; cdr3_length: 13; v_call: TRBV28; clone_size: .; d_call: TRBD2; cdr3_aa: CASTSAGYNEQFF; cdr3_nt: TGTGCCAGCACCTCAGCGGGGTACAATGAGCAGTTCTTC
j_call: TRBJ2-7; cdr3_length: 14; v_call: TRBV4-1; clone_size: once; d_call: TRBD1; cdr3_aa: CASSQATGGDEQYF; cdr3_nt: TGCGCCAGCAGCCAAGCGACAGGGGGCGACGAGCAGTACTTC
j_call: TRBJ2-5; cdr3_length: 14; v_call: TRBV21-1; clone_size: .; d_call: .; cdr3_aa: CASSREIGVETQYF; cdr3_nt: TGTGCCAGCAGCAGAGAGATAGGGGTAGAGACCCAGTACTTC
j_call: TRBJ1-1; cdr3_length: 14; v_call: TRBV3-1/TRBV3-2; clone_size: once; d_call: .; cdr3_aa: CASSQSGAKTEAFF; cdr3_nt: TGTGCCAGCAGCCAATCAGGGGCAAAAACTGAAGCTTTCTTT
j_call: TRBJ2-1; cdr3_length: 15; v_call: TRBV18; clone_size: .; d_call: TRBD2; cdr3_aa: CASSPGTSGRYEQFF; cdr3_nt: TGTGCCAGCTCACCCGGGACTAGCGGGAGGTATGAGCAGTTCTTC
j_call: TRBJ2-5; cdr3_length: 15; v_call: TRBV3-1/TRBV3-2; clone_size: .; d_call: .; cdr3_aa: CASSQGPGYQETQYF; cdr3_nt: TGTGCCAGCAGCCAAGGCCCGGGATACCAAGAGACCCAGTACTTC
j_call: TRBJ1-2; cdr3_length: 15; v_call: TRBV5-1; clone_size: .; d_call: TRBD1; cdr3_aa: CASSLEGQGSGGYTF; cdr3_nt: TGCGCCAGCAGCTTGGAAGGACAGGGGTCGGGTGGCTACACCTTC
j_call: TRBJ2-5; cdr3_length: 17; v_call: TRBV9; clone_size: .; d_call: .; cdr3_aa: CASSVLGDGPYQETQYF; cdr3_nt: TGTGCCAGCAGCGTCCTTGGGGACGGACCGTACCAAGAGACCCAGTACTTC
j_call: TRBJ2-3; cdr3_length: 17; v_call: TRBV11-2; clone_size: .; d_call: TRBD1; cdr3_aa: CASSLLSTGVGTDTQYF; cdr3_nt: TGTGCCAGCAGCTTATTGTCGACAGGGGTCGGCACAGATACGCAGTATTTT
j_call: TRBJ2-5; cdr3_length: 23; v_call: TRBV21-1; clone_size: once; d_call: .; cdr3_aa: CASSKVVGTAENSQNLYQETQYF; cdr3_nt: TGTGCCAGCAGCAAAGTAGTGGGGACTGCCGAAAACAGCCAGAATCTTTACCAAGAGACCCAGTACTTC
j_call: TRBJ2-1; cdr3_length: 14; v_call: TRBV7-6; clone_size: .; d_call: TRBD2; cdr3_aa: CASSSGLVYNEQFF; cdr3_nt: TGTGCCAGCAGCTCCGGACTAGTTTACAATGAGCAGTTCTTC
j_call: TRBJ1-6; cdr3_length: 15; v_call: TRBV28; clone_size: once; d_call: .; cdr3_aa: CASSLVGGYNSPLHF; cdr3_nt: TGTGCCAGCAGTTTAGTGGGGGGCTATAATTCACCCCTCCACTTT
j_call: TRBJ1-2; cdr3_length: 14; v_call: TRBV18; clone_size: .; d_call: TRBD1; cdr3_aa: CASSPGTANYGYTF; cdr3_nt: TGTGCCAGCTCACCTGGGACAGCTAACTATGGCTACACCTTC
j_call: TRBJ2-2; cdr3_length: 18; v_call: TRBV10-1; clone_size: once; d_call: TRBD2; cdr3_aa: CASSESDFGTSVTGELFF; cdr3_nt: TGCGCCAGCAGTGAGTCAGACTTCGGGACTAGCGTCACCGGGGAGCTGTTTTTT
j_call: TRBJ2-3; cdr3_length: 15; v_call: TRBV7-6; clone_size: .; d_call: .; cdr3_aa: CASSLFGRVGDTQYF; cdr3_nt: TGTGCCAGCAGCTTATTCGGGAGAGTTGGGGATACGCAGTATTTT
j_call: TRBJ2-3; cdr3_length: 15; v_call: TRBV30; clone_size: .; d_call: .; cdr3_aa: CAWSRAGSSTDTQYF; cdr3_nt: TGTGCCTGGAGCAGGGCAGGGTCTAGCACAGATACGCAGTATTTT
j_call: TRBJ2-3; cdr3_length: 15; v_call: TRBV3-1/TRBV3-2; clone_size: .; d_call: .; cdr3_aa: CASSQMAGGADTQYF; cdr3_nt: TGTGCCAGCAGCCAAATGGCAGGGGGGGCAGATACGCAGTATTTT
j_call: TRBJ2-4; cdr3_length: 12; v_call: TRBV6-6; clone_size: .; d_call: .; cdr3_aa: CASRKTENIQYF; cdr3_nt: TGTGCCAGCAGAAAGACAGAAAACATTCAGTACTTC
j_call: TRBJ1-1; cdr3_length: 14; v_call: TRBV5-1; clone_size: .; d_call: .; cdr3_aa: CASSLDPGNTEAFF; cdr3_nt: TGCGCCAGCAGCTTGGATCCGGGGAACACTGAAGCTTTCTTT
j_call: TRBJ1-5; cdr3_length: 14; v_call: TRBV18; clone_size: .; d_call: .; cdr3_aa: CASSPGSGNQPQHF; cdr3_nt: TGTGCCAGCTCACCAGGGTCGGGGAATCAGCCCCAGCATTTT
j_call: TRBJ2-1; cdr3_length: 18; v_call: TRBV6-2/TRBV6-3; clone_size: .; d_call: .; cdr3_aa: CASSYPRGAASSYNEQFF; cdr3_nt: TGTGCCAGCAGTTACCCCCGGGGGGCGGCCAGCTCCTACAATGAGCAGTTCTTC
j_call: TRBJ2-1; cdr3_length: 17; v_call: TRBV10-2; clone_size: .; d_call: TRBD2; cdr3_aa: CASSAPTSGFLHNEQFF; cdr3_nt: TGCGCCAGCAGTGCGCCGACTAGCGGGTTCCTCCACAATGAGCAGTTCTTC
j_call: TRBJ2-7; cdr3_length: 15; v_call: TRBV14; clone_size: .; d_call: TRBD1; cdr3_aa: CASSLTGTGHYEQYF; cdr3_nt: TGTGCCAGCAGCCTGACAGGGACAGGGCACTACGAGCAGTACTTC
j_call: TRBJ2-7; cdr3_length: 13; v_call: TRBV5-1; clone_size: .; d_call: .; cdr3_aa: CASSLDSTYEQYF; cdr3_nt: TGCGCCAGCAGCTTGGACAGCACCTACGAGCAGTACTTC
j_call: TRBJ1-2; cdr3_length: 11; v_call: TRBV2; clone_size: .; d_call: .; cdr3_aa: CASGDSYGYTF; cdr3_nt: TGTGCCAGCGGTGACAGCTATGGCTACACCTTC
j_call: TRBJ1-6; cdr3_length: 15; v_call: TRBV3-1/TRBV3-2; clone_size: .; d_call: .; cdr3_aa: CASSQGSGLDSPLHF; cdr3_nt: TGTGCCAGCAGCCAAGGTTCGGGGCTTGATTCACCCCTCCACTTT
j_call: TRBJ1-3; cdr3_length: 15; v_call: TRBV6-5; clone_size: .; d_call: TRBD1; cdr3_aa: CASRLQGRTGNTIYF; cdr3_nt: TGTGCCAGCAGATTACAGGGGCGCACTGGAAACACCATATATTTT
j_call: TRBJ1-2; cdr3_length: 16; v_call: TRBV30; clone_size: .; d_call: .; cdr3_aa: CAWSVRDPGGGYGYTF; cdr3_nt: TGTGCCTGGAGTGTACGGGACCCGGGAGGCGGTTATGGCTACACCTTC
j_call: TRBJ1-5; cdr3_length: 15; v_call: TRBV28; clone_size: .; d_call: TRBD1; cdr3_aa: CASSLFTGGDQPQHF; cdr3_nt: TGTGCCAGCAGTTTATTTACAGGGGGTGATCAGCCCCAGCATTTT
j_call: TRBJ2-7; cdr3_length: 15; v_call: TRBV6-5; clone_size: .; d_call: TRBD2; cdr3_aa: CASRGLADVSYEQYF; cdr3_nt: TGTGCCAGCCGGGGACTAGCGGACGTATCCTACGAGCAGTACTTC
j_call: TRBJ2-2; cdr3_length: 14; v_call: TRBV5-1; clone_size: .; d_call: .; cdr3_aa: CASSLDRGSGELFF; cdr3_nt: TGCGCCAGCAGCTTGGATAGGGGATCCGGGGAGCTGTTTTTT
j_call: TRBJ2-5; cdr3_length: 15; v_call: TRBV5-1; clone_size: .; d_call: TRBD2; cdr3_aa: CASSWGLAGVETQYF; cdr3_nt: TGCGCCAGCAGCTGGGGACTAGCGGGAGTAGAGACCCAGTACTTC
j_call: TRBJ1-3; cdr3_length: 12; v_call: TRBV30; clone_size: .; d_call: .; cdr3_aa: CAWSKEGNTIYF; cdr3_nt: TGTGCCTGGAGTAAAGAAGGAAACACCATATATTTT